The entry below describes one T cell receptor (beta chain). The data belong to a study of blood T cell repertoires in COVID-19. This CDR3 comprises 16 residues. The method was immunoSEQ multiplex PCR; TCRdb's version includes in-frame clones alone and lacks a portion of them. This repertoire shows more than 250,000 clones, more than 70% found once; its top ten account for about 1.7%. The chain is built from TRBV21-1 and TRBJ2-7; the tabulated D call, TRBD1, remains unverified against the DNA. TRBV21-1 has pseudogene status. Source material: peripheral blood. The source is a woman between 45 and 60 years old with acute or convalescent COVID-19. The CDR3 nucleotides are TGTGCCAGCAGCAAATTCGTCACAGGAATCTCCTACGAGCAGTACTTC. Its protein is CASSKFVTGISYEQYF.